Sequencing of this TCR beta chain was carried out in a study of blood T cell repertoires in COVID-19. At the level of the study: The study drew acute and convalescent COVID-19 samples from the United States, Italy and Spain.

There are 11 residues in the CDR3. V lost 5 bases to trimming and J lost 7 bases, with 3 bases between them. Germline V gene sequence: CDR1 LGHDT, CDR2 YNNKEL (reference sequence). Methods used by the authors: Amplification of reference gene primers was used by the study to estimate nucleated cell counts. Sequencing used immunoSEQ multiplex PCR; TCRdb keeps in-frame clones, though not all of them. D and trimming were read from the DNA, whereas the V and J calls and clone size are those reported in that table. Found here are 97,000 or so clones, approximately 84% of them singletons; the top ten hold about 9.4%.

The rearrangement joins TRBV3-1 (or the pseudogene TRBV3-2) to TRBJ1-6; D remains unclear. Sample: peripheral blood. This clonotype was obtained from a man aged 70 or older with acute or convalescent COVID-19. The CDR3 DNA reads TGTGCCAGCAGCTCAAATTCACCCCTCCACTTT. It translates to CASSSNSPLHF.